This record covers a single TCR beta chain. What antigen it recognizes has not been identified. The germline gene is not matched at one end of the junction; a read error may be the cause. The CDR3 regions of human TCRbeta chains were analyzed by immunosequencing. As for the original processing: Repertoire TCRs were checked for matches against a reference library of SARS-CoV-2-specific TCRs that had been generated using the MIRA antigen-specificity platform. Breadth was defined as the fraction of unique TCRs that were SARS-CoV-2-associated. Depth was defined as the fraction of total T cells that were SARS-CoV-2-associated. Using the MIRA data, each spike-specific TCR was assigned both to the spike region to which the TCR was reactive and to a CD4 or CD8 class. Log10-transformed breadth and depth values were compared by one-way ANOVA with Sidak's multiple comparisons tests. TCRdb obtained this table from immuneACCESS and retained in-frame rearrangements with V and J assigned. These tables miss some clones; where compared with another copy, unresolved V genes account for less than half of the shortfall, and the remainder is unexplained. That table supplies the V and J calls and clone size; D and trimming were determined from the DNA. A total of 8,000 to 9,000 clones appear in this sample, around 87% of them only once. The ten largest account for under 8.5% of the sample.

The record originates from a study of T cell responses to AZD1222 COVID-19 vaccine (dated by TCRdb to about 2021). Regarding the complete study: A total of 230 or so trial participants underwent TCR sequencing, of whom roughly 210 received two doses of AZD1222 and some 25 received two doses of the MenACWY control vaccine. Enrollment into the trials was organized by age into subgroups of 18-55, 56-69 and 70-plus years, and those subgroups contained approximately 160, 26 and 62 TCR-sequenced participants, respectively. Overall study outcomes, separate from this receptor: A significant rise in spike-specific TCR breadth and depth was observed after two AZD1222 doses relative to day 0 and relative to MenACWY recipients. Participants were mostly white British and included more females than males, and it was suggested by the authors that clonal diversity may have been underestimated. The 56-69-year group was small, and its depth increase did not reach significance, likely because of low power. Reportedly, close to half of the unique spike-specific TCRs recognized epitopes lying outside the regions that are mutated in the B.1.351 and B.1.1.7 variants. The whole spike protein was spanned by vaccine-associated CD4 TCRs, and dominant responses were seen in regions 160-218 and 743-854. Conclusions about previously exposed vaccinees are limited, since just five or six AZD1222 recipients were seropositive for SARS-CoV-2 at baseline. No day 14 peak-response samples were available, so repertoires were characterized only after the peak T cell response.

For CDR1 and CDR2, the germline V gene (reference sequence) lists DFQATT and SNEGSKA. The CDR3 runs 11 amino acids, cysteine and phenylalanine included. Only CDR3 DNA is held: 33 bases, read in frame from base 1. The label giving this sample's time point can be read as: about 28 days (+/-7) after the second vaccine dose. Because spike-specific TCR depth and breadth did not differ between the two schedules, AZD1222 recipients who got a second dose at roughly 4 weeks were pooled with those who got a second dose at roughly 12 weeks. Vaccinee samples came from UK trials COV001 and COV002, including a single-blind randomized controlled phase 2/3 trial of AZD1222 (ChAdOx1 nCoV-19) in healthy adults. For TCRbeta chain sequencing, PBMC samples were collected from trial participants at day 0 and at day 28 after the second dose.

The rearranged segments are TRBV20-1 and TRBJ1-2; TRBD1 is a weak D gene call, 5 bases matching. Sample: peripheral blood, taken 28 days after the second AZD1222 dose. The receptor was derived from an adult who received the AZD1222 COVID-19 vaccine. The nucleotides read TGCAGTGCGTACGACAGCTATAGCTACACCTTC. This sequence encodes CSAYDSYSYTF.